This T cell receptor beta chain was identified in a study of T cell clonotyping in hematopoietic cell transplantation. This clone was found once. Sequencing was performed with immunoSEQ multiplex PCR; in TCRdb, only in-frame clones are kept and a portion is missing. The sample carries roughly 9,300 clones, approximately 80% recorded once. The clonotype comes from a male patient aged 60 to 75 who had an allogeneic stem cell transplant from an unrelated donor, so the T cells may come from the graft donor. Some clones in this sample may be carry-over from other donors' samples. The specimen was PBMCs, collected at the time of graft-versus-host disease after allogeneic stem cell transplant.

CDR3 in DNA: TGTGCCAGCAGCGACCATAGCGGGGGAAGCACAGATACGCAGTATTTT. This sequence encodes CASSDHSGGSTDTQYF. The chain employs TRBV9 and TRBJ2-3, with 9 bases matching TRBD2. The germline CDR1 and CDR2 sequences are SGDLS and YYNGEE. V shed 3 bases and J 0 bases; nucleotides not matched to a gene: 5. This CDR3 contains 16 residues.